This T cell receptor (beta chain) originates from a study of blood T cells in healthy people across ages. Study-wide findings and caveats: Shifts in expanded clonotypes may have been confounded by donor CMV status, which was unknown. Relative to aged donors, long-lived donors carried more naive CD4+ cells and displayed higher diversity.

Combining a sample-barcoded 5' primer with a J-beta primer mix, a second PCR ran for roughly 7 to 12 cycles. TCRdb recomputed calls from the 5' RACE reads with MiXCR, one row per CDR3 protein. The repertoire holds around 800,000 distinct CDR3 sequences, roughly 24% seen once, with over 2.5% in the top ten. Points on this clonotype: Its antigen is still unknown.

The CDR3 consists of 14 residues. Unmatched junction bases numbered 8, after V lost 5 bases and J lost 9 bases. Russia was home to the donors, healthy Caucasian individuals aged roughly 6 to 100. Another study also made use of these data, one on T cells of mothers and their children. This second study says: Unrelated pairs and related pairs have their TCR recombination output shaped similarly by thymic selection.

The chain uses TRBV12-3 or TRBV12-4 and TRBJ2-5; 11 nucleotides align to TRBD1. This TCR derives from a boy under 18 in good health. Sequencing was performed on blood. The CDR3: CASSPGTGGWAQYF. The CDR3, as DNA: TGTGCCAGCAGTCCCGGGACAGGGGGATGGGCCCAGTACTTC.